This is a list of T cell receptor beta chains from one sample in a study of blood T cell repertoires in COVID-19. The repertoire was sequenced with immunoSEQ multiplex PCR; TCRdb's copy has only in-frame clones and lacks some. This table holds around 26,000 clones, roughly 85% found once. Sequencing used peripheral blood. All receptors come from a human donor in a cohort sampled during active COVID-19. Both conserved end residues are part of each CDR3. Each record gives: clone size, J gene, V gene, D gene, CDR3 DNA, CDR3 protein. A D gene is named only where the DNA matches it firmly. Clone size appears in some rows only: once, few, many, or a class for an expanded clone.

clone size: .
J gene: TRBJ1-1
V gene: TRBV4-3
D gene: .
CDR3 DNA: TGCGCCAGCAGCCAAGAGGGGGGGATTACTGAAGCTTTCTTT
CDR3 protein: CASSQEGGITEAFF

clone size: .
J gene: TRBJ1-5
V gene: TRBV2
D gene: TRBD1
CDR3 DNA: TGTGCCAGCAGTTGGACAGGGGACCAGCCCCAGCATTTT
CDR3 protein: CASSWTGDQPQHF

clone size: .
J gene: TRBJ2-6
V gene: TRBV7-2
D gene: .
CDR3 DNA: TGTGCCAGCAGCCCGAGGCTCGGTAGTGTGGCCAACGTCCTGACTTTC
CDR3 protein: CASSPRLGSVANVLTF

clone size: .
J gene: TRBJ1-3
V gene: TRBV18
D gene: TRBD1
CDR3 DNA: TGTGCCAGCTCTCCGCCGGGACAGGGGAGAAACACCATATATTTT
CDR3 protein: CASSPPGQGRNTIYF

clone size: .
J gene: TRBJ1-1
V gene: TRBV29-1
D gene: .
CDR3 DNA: TGCAGCGTTGAAGGTGGCAGGGGAAGGACTGAAGCTTTCTTT
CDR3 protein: CSVEGGRGRTEAFF

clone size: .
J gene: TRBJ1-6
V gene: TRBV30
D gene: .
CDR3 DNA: TGTGCCTGGAGTGGGGACCGCGGGACCTATAATTCACCCCTCCACTTT
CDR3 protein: CAWSGDRGTYNSPLHF

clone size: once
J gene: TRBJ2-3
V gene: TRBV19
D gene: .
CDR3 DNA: TGTGCCGGCCGGGACACGTCCACAGATACGCAGTATTTT
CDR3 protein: CAGRDTSTDTQYF

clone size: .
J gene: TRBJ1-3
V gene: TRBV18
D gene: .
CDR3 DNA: TGTGCCAGCTCACCCGCGGGCGGGGGAAAAGGAAACACCATATATTTT
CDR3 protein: CASSPAGGGKGNTIYF

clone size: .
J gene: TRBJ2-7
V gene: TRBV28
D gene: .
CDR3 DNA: TGTGCCAGCACCACTATGGGGGACATGACCTCCTACGAGCAGTACTTC
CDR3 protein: CASTTMGDMTSYEQYF

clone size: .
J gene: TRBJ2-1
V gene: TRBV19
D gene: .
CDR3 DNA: TGTGCCAGTAGTCCCCTCGGGGTAGCCGGCTCCGATGAGCAGTTCTTC
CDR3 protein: CASSPLGVAGSDEQFF

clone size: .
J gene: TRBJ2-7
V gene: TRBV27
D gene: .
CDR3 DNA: TGTGCCAGCAGTTTCTATGGGACAAGGGACGAGCAGTACTTC
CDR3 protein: CASSFYGTRDEQYF

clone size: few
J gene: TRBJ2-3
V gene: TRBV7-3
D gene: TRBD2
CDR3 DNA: TGTGCCAGCAGCTCACCGGAGGGAGGGGAAGAGGATACGCAGTATTTT
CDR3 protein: CASSSPEGGEEDTQYF

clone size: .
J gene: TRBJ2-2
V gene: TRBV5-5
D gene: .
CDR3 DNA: TGTGCCAGCAGCGCCTATGGGAGATCTGGGGAGCTGTTTTTT
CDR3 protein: CASSAYGRSGELFF

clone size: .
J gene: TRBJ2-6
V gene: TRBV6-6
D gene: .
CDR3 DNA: TGTGCCAGCATCCTCCCTGGGGCCAACGTCCTGACTTTC
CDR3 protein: CASILPGANVLTF

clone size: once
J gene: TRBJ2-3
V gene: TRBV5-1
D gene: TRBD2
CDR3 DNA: TGCGCCAGCAGCTTGGTAGTAGCGGGAGCAGATACGCAGTATTTT
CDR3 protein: CASSLVVAGADTQYF

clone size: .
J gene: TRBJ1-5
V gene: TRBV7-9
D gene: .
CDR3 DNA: TGTGCCAGCAGCTTAGATATCGTGTCGGGGCCCCAGCATTTT
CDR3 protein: CASSLDIVSGPQHF

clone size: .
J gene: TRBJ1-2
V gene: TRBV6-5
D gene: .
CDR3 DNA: TGTGCCAGCGCTAACCAGGGGAATCCACATGGCTACACCTTC
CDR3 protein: CASANQGNPHGYTF

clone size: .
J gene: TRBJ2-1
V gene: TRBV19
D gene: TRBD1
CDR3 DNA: TGTGCCAGTAGCCGTGGGACAGGCGGAAATGAGCAGTTCTTC
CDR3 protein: CASSRGTGGNEQFF

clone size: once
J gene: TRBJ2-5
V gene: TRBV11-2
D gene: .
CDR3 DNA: TGTGCCAGCAGCTTTACGAGCGGCTCCCCAAGAGAGACCCAGTACTTC
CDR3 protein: CASSFTSGSPRETQYF

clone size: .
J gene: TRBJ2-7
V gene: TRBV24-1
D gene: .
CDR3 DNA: TGTGCCACCAGTGACGTAGGAGACGAGCAGTACTTC
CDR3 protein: CATSDVGDEQYF

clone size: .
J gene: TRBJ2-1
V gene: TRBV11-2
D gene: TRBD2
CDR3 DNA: TGTGCCAGCAGCCCCCATCGACTAGCGGGCCGACTTAATGAGCAGTTCTTC
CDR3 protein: CASSPHRLAGRLNEQFF

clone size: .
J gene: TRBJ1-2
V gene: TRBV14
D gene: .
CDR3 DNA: TGTGCCAGCAGCCGAGATCGGAGAGGTATCTATGGCTACACCTTC
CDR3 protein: CASSRDRRGIYGYTF

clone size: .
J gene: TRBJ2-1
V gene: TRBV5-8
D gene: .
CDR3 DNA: TGTGCCAGCAGCTTTCCGAATAGAGACAATGAGCAGTTCTTC
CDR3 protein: CASSFPNRDNEQFF

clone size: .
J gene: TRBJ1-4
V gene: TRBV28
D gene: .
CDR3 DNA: TGTGCCAGCAGCACGACGCGGCAAAAACTGTTTTTT
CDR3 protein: CASSTTRQKLFF

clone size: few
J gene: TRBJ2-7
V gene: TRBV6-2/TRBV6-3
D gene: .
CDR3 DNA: TGTGCCAGCAGCTCTTCCCACGAGCAGTACTTC
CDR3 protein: CASSSSHEQYF

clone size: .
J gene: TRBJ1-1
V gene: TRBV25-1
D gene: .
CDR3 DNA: TGTGCCAGCCTGGGGAGATCTGAAGCTTTCTTT
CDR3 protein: CASLGRSEAFF

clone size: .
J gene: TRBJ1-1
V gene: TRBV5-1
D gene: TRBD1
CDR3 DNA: TGCGCCAGCAGCCGGGACAGGGGCGGTGGCACTGAAGCTTTCTTT
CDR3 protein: CASSRDRGGGTEAFF

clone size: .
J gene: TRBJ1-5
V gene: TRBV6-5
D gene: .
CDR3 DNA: TGTGCCAGCGGGGGGTATCAGCCCCAGCATTTT
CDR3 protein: CASGGYQPQHF

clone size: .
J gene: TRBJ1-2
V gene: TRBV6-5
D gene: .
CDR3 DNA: TGTGCCAGCATCCCCACGGGGGCTAACTATGGCTACACCTTC
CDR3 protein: CASIPTGANYGYTF

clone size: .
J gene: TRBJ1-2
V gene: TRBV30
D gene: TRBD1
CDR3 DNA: TGTGCCTGGAGCGGGGGCGGGGGGACAGAGGGCTATGGCTACACCTTC
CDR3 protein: CAWSGGGGTEGYGYTF

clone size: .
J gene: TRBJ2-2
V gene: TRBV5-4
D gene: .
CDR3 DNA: TGTGCCAGCAGCTTGCAGGGGCGTACCGGGGAGCTGTTTTTT
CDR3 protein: CASSLQGRTGELFF

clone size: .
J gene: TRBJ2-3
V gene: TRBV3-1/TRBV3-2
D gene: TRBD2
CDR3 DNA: TGTGCCAGCAGCCAAGGAAATAGCGGGACCCCCACAGATACGCAGTATTTT
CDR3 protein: CASSQGNSGTPTDTQYF

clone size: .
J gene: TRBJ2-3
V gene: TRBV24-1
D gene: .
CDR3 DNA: TGTGCCACCAGTGATTCCGTTCGTTCAGGCACAGATACGCAGTATTTT
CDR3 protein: CATSDSVRSGTDTQYF

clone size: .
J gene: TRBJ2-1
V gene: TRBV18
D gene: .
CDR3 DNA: TGTGCCAGCTCTCTTCTTACAGGGAAAATCTTGAATGAGCAGTTCTTC
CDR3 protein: CASSLLTGKILNEQFF

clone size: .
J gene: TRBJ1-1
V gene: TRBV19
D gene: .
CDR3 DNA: TGTGCCAGTAGTACGGGCCGGGAAAACACTGAAGCTTTCTTT
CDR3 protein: CASSTGRENTEAFF

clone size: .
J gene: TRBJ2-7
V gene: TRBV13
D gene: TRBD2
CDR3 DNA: TGTGCCAGCAGCTTCCCATCTGTGGGAGGGCCCGGCGAGCAGTACTTC
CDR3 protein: CASSFPSVGGPGEQYF

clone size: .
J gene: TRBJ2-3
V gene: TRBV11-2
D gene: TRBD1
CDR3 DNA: TGTGCCAGCAGCACCGACAGGGGCACAGATACGCAGTATTTT
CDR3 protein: CASSTDRGTDTQYF